The rows below give T cell receptor beta chains drawn from one sample of a study of cytomegalovirus exposure and HLA in healthy donors. TCRdb keeps only in-frame clones here, not all; method: immunoSEQ multiplex PCR. Here the sample spans about 130,000 clones, under 80% being singletons. Source material: PBMCs. The receptor source for this set is a man younger than 30 in good health and CMV-seropositive. CDR3s include the opening cysteine and the closing phenylalanine or tryptophan. The D gene is left open where the match is weak. Size values are once, few and many counts, or a class for expanded clones, and some rows have none.

j_gene | d_gene | abundance | v_gene | CDR3aa | CDR3nt
TRBJ2-3 | TRBD1 | NA | TRBV9 | CASSAYSGGSTDTQYF | TGTGCCAGCAGCGCCTACTCAGGGGGCAGTACAGATACGCAGTATTTT
TRBJ2-3 | NA | NA | TRBV6-1 | CASSDIRGADTQYF | TGTGCCAGCAGTGATATCAGGGGTGCAGATACGCAGTATTTT
TRBJ2-5 | NA | NA | TRBV28 | CASSLGRRTQYF | TGTGCCAGCAGTTTAGGGAGGCGGACCCAGTACTTC
TRBJ1-1 | NA | few | TRBV5-1 | CASSLVRGGGWGENTEAFF | TGCGCCAGCAGCTTGGTTAGAGGCGGAGGGTGGGGGGAGAACACTGAAGCTTTCTTT
TRBJ1-5 | NA | NA | TRBV4-1 | CASSQGDTNQPQHF | TGCGCCAGCAGCCAGGGGGACACCAATCAGCCCCAGCATTTT
TRBJ1-5 | TRBD1 | NA | TRBV7-8 | CASSSGTGTLQPQHF | TGTGCCAGCAGCTCCGGGACAGGGACTCTTCAGCCCCAGCATTTT
TRBJ1-6 | TRBD1 | NA | TRBV7-8 | CASSLDPPGQGANSPLHF | TGTGCCAGCAGCTTAGATCCCCCGGGACAGGGGGCTAATTCACCCCTCCACTTT
TRBJ2-3 | NA | NA | TRBV7-9 | CASSPGSSTDTQYF | TGTGCCAGCAGCCCAGGGTCTAGCACAGATACGCAGTATTTT
TRBJ2-1 | TRBD2 | NA | TRBV19 | CASTPRGSSYNEQFF | TGTGCCAGTACTCCTCGCGGGAGCTCCTACAATGAGCAGTTCTTC
TRBJ1-1 | TRBD1 | NA | TRBV29-1 | CSFLGQGYTEAFF | TGCAGCTTCCTGGGACAGGGGTATACTGAAGCTTTCTTT
TRBJ2-1 | NA | NA | TRBV19 | CASSMRELRNEQFF | TGTGCCAGTAGTATGAGGGAGTTAAGGAATGAGCAGTTCTTC
TRBJ2-1 | TRBD2 | NA | TRBV28 | CASSRPGRAGNEQFF | TGTGCCAGCAGCCGACCGGGGCGAGCGGGGAATGAGCAGTTCTTC
TRBJ1-1 | NA | few | TRBV7-2 | CASRLSVQVEAFF | TGTGCCAGCAGATTGAGCGTACAAGTTGAAGCTTTCTTT
TRBJ1-3 | NA | NA | TRBV6-5 | CASSYTRGNTIYF | TGTGCCAGCAGTTACACTCGGGGAAACACCATATATTTT
TRBJ2-3 | NA | NA | TRBV19 | CASSVGGVVTDTQYF | TGTGCCAGTAGTGTAGGGGGGGTAGTGACAGATACGCAGTATTTT
TRBJ2-7 | NA | NA | TRBV5-1 | CASSLAGTYEQYF | TGCGCCAGCAGCTTGGCCGGGACCTACGAGCAGTACTTC
TRBJ2-1 | NA | NA | TRBV27 | CASSSLGTYVHEQFF | TGTGCCAGCAGTTCCCTCGGGACTTACGTCCATGAGCAGTTCTTC
TRBJ2-5 | TRBD1 | NA | TRBV6-1 | CASSTSTGVQETQYF | TGTGCCAGCAGCACTTCTACAGGGGTCCAAGAGACCCAGTACTTC
TRBJ2-5 | NA | NA | TRBV28 | CASSSLNRVRETQYF | TGTGCCAGCAGTTCTCTAAACAGGGTTAGAGAGACCCAGTACTTC
TRBJ1-5 | NA | NA | TRBV5-8 | CASSLGVSNQPQHF | TGTGCCAGCAGCTTGGGAGTTAGCAATCAGCCCCAGCATTTT
TRBJ1-1 | NA | NA | TRBV29-1 | CSVVDRNTEAFF | TGCAGCGTTGTCGACAGGAACACTGAAGCTTTCTTT
TRBJ2-3 | TRBD2 | NA | TRBV29-1 | CSVEAGGHTDTQYF | TGCAGCGTTGAGGCGGGAGGTCACACAGATACGCAGTATTTT
TRBJ1-1 | NA | NA | TRBV6-6 | CASRSTSRGTEAFF | TGTGCCAGCAGATCAACGTCAAGGGGCACTGAAGCTTTCTTT
TRBJ1-4 | TRBD1 | NA | TRBV7-9 | CASSLDRAIGKLFF | TGTGCCAGCAGCCTGGACAGGGCTATAGGAAAACTGTTTTTT
TRBJ1-1 | TRBD1 | NA | TRBV5-4 | CASSSPFNRGRNTEAFF | TGTGCCAGCAGCTCGCCCTTTAACAGGGGTCGGAACACTGAAGCTTTCTTT
TRBJ2-1 | NA | NA | TRBV19 | CASSEQGGGYNEQFF | TGTGCCAGTAGTGAACAGGGAGGGGGCTACAATGAGCAGTTCTTC
TRBJ1-5 | NA | NA | TRBV28 | CASSLYSPGEPQHF | TGTGCCAGCAGTTTATATTCCCCGGGTGAGCCCCAGCATTTT
TRBJ2-7 | NA | NA | TRBV29-1 | CSVSLGQRLSYEQYF | TGCAGCGTATCTCTTGGGCAGCGGCTCTCCTACGAGCAGTACTTC
TRBJ1-2 | TRBD1 | NA | TRBV19 | CASSIPGQGASGGYTF | TGTGCCAGTAGTATACCGGGACAGGGGGCTTCGGGTGGCTACACCTTC
TRBJ2-1 | NA | NA | TRBV10-1 | CASSRDTVNEQFF | TGCGCCAGCAGCCGGGACACCGTCAATGAGCAGTTCTTC
TRBJ1-5 | NA | NA | TRBV14 | CASSQGLNQPQHF | TGTGCCAGCAGCCAAGGTCTAAATCAGCCCCAGCATTTT
TRBJ2-7 | NA | NA | TRBV5-1 | CASSLAQQVAEQYF | TGCGCCAGCAGCTTGGCCCAGCAGGTTGCCGAGCAGTACTTC
TRBJ1-6 | TRBD1 | NA | TRBV5-4 | CASSEGQGNSPLHF | TGTGCCAGCAGCGAGGGACAGGGGAATTCACCCCTCCACTTT
TRBJ1-3 | NA | NA | TRBV19 | CASSTVYSGNTIYF | TGTGCCAGTAGTACGGTTTACTCTGGAAACACCATATATTTT
TRBJ2-1 | NA | NA | TRBV28 | CASSFEGVAREQFF | TGTGCCAGCAGTTTTGAGGGGGTTGCACGGGAGCAGTTCTTC
TRBJ1-4 | TRBD1 | NA | TRBV29-1 | CSVIIQGVNEKLFF | TGCAGCGTCATTATACAGGGGGTTAATGAAAAACTGTTTTTT
TRBJ2-7 | NA | NA | TRBV27 | CASSLLGAPDEQYF | TGTGCCAGCAGTTTATTAGGGGCTCCCGACGAGCAGTACTTC
TRBJ1-2 | NA | few | TRBV9 | CASSVGRNRRYGYTF | TGTGCCAGCAGCGTCGGCAGGAACCGGCGCTATGGCTACACCTTC
TRBJ2-3 | TRBD2 | NA | TRBV29-1 | CSVEGLAGLSTDTQYF | TGCAGCGTTGAAGGACTAGCGGGTCTAAGCACAGATACGCAGTATTTT
TRBJ2-7 | TRBD1 | NA | TRBV6-5 | CASSYSGQGAEEQYF | TGTGCCAGCAGTTACTCGGGACAGGGGGCGGAAGAGCAGTACTTC
TRBJ2-7 | NA | NA | TRBV4-1 | CASSQHGISYEQYF | TGCGCCAGCAGCCAGCACGGGATCTCCTACGAGCAGTACTTC
TRBJ1-5 | NA | few | TRBV6-5 | CASSYSGQGGQPQHF | TGTGCCAGCAGTTACTCGGGGCAGGGTGGGCAGCCCCAGCATTTT
TRBJ1-5 | NA | NA | TRBV7-2 | CASSRSGSNQPQHF | TGTGCCAGCAGCCGCTCAGGTAGCAATCAGCCCCAGCATTTT
TRBJ2-2 | NA | large | TRBV5-4 | CASSPLGDGELFF | TGTGCCAGCAGTCCCTTAGGGGACGGGGAGCTGTTTTTT
TRBJ2-6 | TRBD2 | NA | TRBV28 | CASSGGGSGANVLTF | TGTGCCAGCAGTGGCGGGGGGTCTGGGGCCAACGTCCTGACTTTC
TRBJ2-7 | NA | NA | TRBV5-4 | CASSFGAGLSYEQYF | TGTGCCAGCAGCTTTGGGGCGGGGCTCTCCTACGAGCAGTACTTC
TRBJ2-7 | NA | NA | TRBV5-1 | CASSSDLGGEQYF | TGCGCCAGCAGCTCGGACTTAGGGGGCGAGCAGTACTTC
TRBJ2-7 | TRBD1 | NA | TRBV5-6 | CASSLVSRGPYEQYF | TGTGCCAGCAGCTTGGTGTCCAGGGGGCCCTACGAGCAGTACTTC
TRBJ2-5 | NA | NA | TRBV7-2 | CASSLSPARTQETQYF | TGTGCCAGCAGCTTATCCCCGGCTAGAACCCAAGAGACCCAGTACTTC
TRBJ2-7 | TRBD2 | once | TRBV25-1 | CASSAGGGSSYEQYF | TGTGCCAGCAGTGCGGGCGGGGGGAGCTCCTACGAGCAGTACTTC
TRBJ2-7 | NA | NA | TRBV4-3 | CASSQGVSGQLLREQYF | TGCGCCAGCAGCCAAGGGGTCTCGGGTCAGCTGCTGAGGGAGCAGTACTTC
TRBJ2-7 | TRBD2 | NA | TRBV9 | CASSVGLAAYEQYF | TGTGCCAGCAGCGTCGGACTAGCGGCCTACGAGCAGTACTTC